A single sample gave rise to the 24 T cell receptor beta chains below, sequenced in a study of follicular helper T cells after annual influenza vaccination. TCRdb's table, derived via immunoSEQ multiplex PCR, lists solely in-frame clones and lacks some. The sample yields 2,500 to 3,000 clones, around four fifths seen once. Time point here: 2014-2015 season, pre-vaccination. This specimen was CXCR5+ CD38- circulating T follicular helper cells from blood, taken on the day of influenza vaccination. Subset meaning: circulating Tfh, non-naive CD4+CXCR5+PD-1+ (ICOS+CD38+ or ICOS-CD38-). The receptors derive from an adult who received the influenza vaccine.

The chain couples TRBV2 to TRBJ2-1, with 12 bases that match TRBD2. This CDR3 is built from 17 residues. CDR1 and CDR2 (germline): SNHLY, FYNNEI. With 6 bases clipped from V and 3 bases from J, the junction kept 9 bases outside the gene matches. CDR3 sequence (DNA): TGTGCCAGCAGGCACATTAGACTAGCGGGGGTCTACAATGAGCAGTTCTTC. Translated, it gives CASRHIRLAGVYNEQFF. Using reference TRBV2 and TRBJ2-1 for the parts outside the CDR3, the full variable domain is EPEVTQTPSHQVTQMGQEVILRCVPISNHLYFYWYRQILGQKVEFLVSFYNNEISEKSEIFDDQFSVERPDGSNFTLKIRSTKLEDSAMYFCASRHIRLAGVYNEQFFGPGTRLTVL.

The CDR3 spells CATSLPGAVSYEQYF. CDR3 DNA: TGTGCCACCAGCCTCCCGGGAGCCGTCTCCTACGAGCAGTACTTC. This chain connects TRBV15 to TRBJ2-7; D possibly corresponds to TRBD2 (6 bases). V dropped 5 bases and J dropped 0 bases, with 14 bases sitting between them. This CDR3 has 15 residues. Germline V gene lookup returns CDR1 LNHNV and CDR2 YYDKDF (reference sequence).

The chain combines TRBV5-8 with TRBJ2-7; D is perhaps TRBD2 (7 bases). CDR1 is SGHTS, CDR2 YDEGEE, per germline. The CDR3 length is 13 residues. V lost 6 bases, J lost 6 bases, and 16 bases lay in between. The CDR3 region is CASIPLGGGEQYF. CDR3 DNA: TGTGCCAGCATCCCCTTAGGGGGGGGCGAGCAGTACTTC. Drawing the rest from reference TRBV5-8 and TRBJ2-7, the complete variable domain is EAGVTQSPTHLIKTRGQQATLRCSPISGHTSVYWYQQALGLGLQFLLWYDEGEERNRGNFPPRFSGRQFPNYSSELNVNALELEDSALYLCASIPLGGGEQYFGPGTRLTVT.

CDR3 coding DNA: TGTGCCAGCAGCTTGAGGTCGGCTTTAAGAGAGACCCAGTACTTC. Protein sequence: CASSLRSALRETQYF. The rearrangement uses TRBV5-4 and TRBJ2-5; D remains ambiguous. Trimming shortened V by 1 base and J by 4 bases, and 14 bases separated the two germline ends. The V gene's germline CDR1 is SGHNT and CDR2 YYREEE (reference sequence). CDR3 length: 15 amino acids.

The CDR3 region has the DNA TGTGCCAGTAGTCCACAGGGTAGCACAGATACGCAGTATTTT. Translated, it gives CASSPQGSTDTQYF. The chain recombines TRBV19 with TRBJ2-3; maybe TRBD1 (6 bases). Germline CDR1 is LNHDA and CDR2 is SQIVND (reference sequence). Trimming stripped 5 bases from V and 0 bases from J, with 9 bases between. The CDR3 has 14 amino acids.

The chain has TRBV6-5 and TRBJ2-7, with D maybe TRBD1 (6 bases). The V gene lost 7 bases and the J gene lost 2 bases, with 12 bases spanning the gap. The CDR3 is 13 amino acids. The germline CDR1 and CDR2 sequences are MNHEY and SVGAGI. The DNA of the CDR3 is TGTGCCAGCACCAGGGGTTCAGCCTACGAGCAGTACTTC. The encoded protein is CASTRGSAYEQYF.

The V gene is TRBV11-2, the J gene TRBJ1-1; D is unclear. The CDR3 runs 14 residues. Per the germline V gene, CDR1 is SGHAT and CDR2 is FQNNGV. V was shortened by 0 bases and J by 5 bases, with 10 bases between the two germline ends. CDR3 bases: TGTGCCAGCAGCTTAGACACGGGAGGGACTGAAGCTTTCTTT. It yields the protein CASSLDTGGTEAFF.

The chain uses TRBV19 and TRBJ1-5, with 8 bases identical to TRBD1. The CDR3 length is 13 residues. The junction had 11 bases not matched to a gene; V was cut back by 8 bases and J by 11 bases. Looked up from germline, CDR1 is LNHDA and CDR2 is SQIVND (reference sequence). The CDR3 bases are TGTGCCAGTGCGGGACAGGCAGATGTAGCCCAGCATTTT. This translates into CASAGQADVAQHF.

The rearrangement links TRBV10-3 to TRBJ1-5, with 7 bases lining up with TRBD1. The CDR3 totals 16 residues. Germline loops: CDR1 ENHRY, CDR2 SYGVKD. V shed 4 bases, J shed 0 bases, and the junction held 6 bases outside the gene matches. In nucleotides, the CDR3 is TGTGCCATCAGTGGAGGAGGGGGCAGTAGCAATCAGCCCCAGCATTTT. This gives the protein CAISGGGGSSNQPQHF.

This clone has more than one count but fewer than ten. The V call is TRBV6-5, the J call TRBJ1-6, with D tentatively TRBD1 (6 bases). V lost 1 base and J 7 bases, leaving 11 bases between the germline ends. Per the germline V gene, CDR1 is MNHEY and CDR2 is SVGAGI. This CDR3 has 15 residues. CDR3 amino acids: CASSYWRGANSPLHF. CDR3 DNA: TGTGCCAGCAGTTACTGGCGGGGGGCGAATTCACCCCTCCACTTT.

This clone was observed a handful of times. The V call is TRBV7-2, the J call TRBJ2-7; TRBD1 or TRBD2 may be the D gene (5 bases each). Germline assignment: CDR1 SGHTA and CDR2 FQGNSA. The germline V and J ends were trimmed by 4 bases and 0 bases, with 10 bases remaining between them. The CDR3 is 14 amino acids. The CDR3 DNA follows: TGTGCCAGCAGCTCGGGACCCCTCTCCTACGAGCAGTACTTC. Its translation is CASSSGPLSYEQYF.

CDR3 in DNA: TGCGCCAGCAGCCCTGGACTAGCCCAAGAGACCCAGTACTTC. This sequence encodes CASSPGLAQETQYF. The chain recombines TRBV5-1 with TRBJ2-5, with 8 bases that match TRBD2. The CDR3 length is 14 residues. Looked up from germline, CDR1 is SGHRS and CDR2 is YFSETQ. V lost 4 bases, J lost 1 base, and 3 bases stayed unmatched. The complete variable domain, with remaining parts taken from reference TRBV5-1 and TRBJ2-5, reads KAGVTQTPRYLIKTRGQQVTLSCSPISGHRSVSWYQQTPGQGLQFLFEYFSETQRNKGNFPGRFSGRQFSNSRSEMNVSTLELGDSALYLCASSPGLAQETQYFGPGTRLLVL.

The V and J genes are TRBV7-9 and TRBJ2-7; 9 positions match TRBD1. This CDR3 is built from 14 residues. Germline CDR1 SEHNR, CDR2 FQNEAQ (reference sequence). The V and J ends lost 7 bases and 2 bases, in that order; junction bases with no gene match: 6. Written as DNA, the CDR3 is TGTGCCAGCAACCGACAGGGGGTAACCTACGAGCAGTACTTC. As protein: CASNRQGVTYEQYF.

This clone was detected once. The CDR3 protein is CASSSVGNTGELFF. As DNA, the CDR3 is TGTGCCAGCAGCTCTGTGGGGAACACCGGGGAGCTGTTTTTT. The genes are TRBV5-4 and TRBJ2-2; D is ambiguous. This CDR3 is built from 14 residues. Germline V lookup: CDR1 SGHNT, CDR2 YYREEE (reference sequence). With 3 bases removed from V and 1 base from J, the gap between germline ends came to 7 bases. The full variable domain, its missing parts supplied by reference TRBV5-4 and TRBJ2-2, is ETGVTQSPTHLIKTRGQQVTLRCSSQSGHNTVSWYQQALGQGPQFIFQYYREEENGRGNFPPRFSGLQFPNYSSELNVNALELDDSALYLCASSSVGNTGELFFGEGSRLTVL.

The CDR3 here is CASRWQAGEQYF. In DNA form, the CDR3 reads TGTGCCAGCAGATGGCAGGCTGGCGAGCAGTACTTC. The rearrangement joins TRBV6-1 to TRBJ2-7; D unclear. Germline V gene lookup returns CDR1 MNHNS and CDR2 SASEGT. The CDR3 sequence is 12 residues long. The V and J ends lost 6 bases and 6 bases respectively, with 12 bases between them.

V and J are TRBV7-2 and TRBJ2-2; 8 bases agree with TRBD2. Germline loops: CDR1 SGHTA, CDR2 FQGNSA. Trimming cost V 1 base and J 1 base; bases outside gene matches: 2. The CDR3 sequence is 16 residues long. CDR3 loop: CASSLVAGGNTGELFF. The CDR3 DNA is TGTGCCAGCAGCTTAGTCGCGGGGGGGAACACCGGGGAGCTGTTTTTT.

V usage is TRBV4-3 and J usage is TRBJ2-3; TRBD2 might be the D (5 bases). Between the trimmed V and J ends, which lost 4 bases and 6 bases, there was a span of 11 bases. The CDR3 contains 13 residues. Germline V gene sequence: CDR1 LGHNA, CDR2 YSLEER. CDR3 loop: CASSRDRRDTQYF. CDR3 DNA: TGCGCCAGCAGCCGAGACCGGAGGGATACGCAGTATTTT.

The V and J genes are TRBV4-3 and TRBJ1-3, with a weak D call TRBD1 (5 bases). The CDR3 spans 16 residues. CDR1 is LGHNA, CDR2 YSLEER, per germline. The V and J ends lost 1 base and 0 bases respectively, with 10 bases between them. CDR3 protein: CASSQARGGSGNTIYF. For the CDR3, the DNA is TGCGCCAGCAGCCAAGCAAGGGGTGGCTCTGGAAACACCATATATTTT.

The chain combines TRBV6-1 with TRBJ1-2, with D possibly being TRBD1 (5 bases). Germline V gene data show CDR1 as MNHNS and CDR2 as SASEGT. Trimming pared 6 bases from V and 5 bases from J, leaving 16 bases between. This CDR3 is built from 14 residues. In DNA form, the CDR3 reads TGTGCCAGCAGCGCCAGGGACGGCATGTATGGCTACACCTTC. Translation gives CASSARDGMYGYTF.

The rearrangement links TRBV6-6 to TRBJ2-7; 8 bases match TRBD1. Germline-derived CDR1 and CDR2 are MNHNY and SVGAGI (reference sequence). V was pared by 6 bases and J by 3 bases, with 10 bases of the junction left unmatched. The CDR3 covers 15 residues. CDR3 protein: CASRYDRGRSYEQYF. Here the CDR3 DNA reads TGTGCCAGCAGATATGACAGGGGTAGAAGCTACGAGCAGTACTTC.

The chain is built from TRBV6-1 and TRBJ1-2; no clear D. The germline gives CDR1 MNHNS, CDR2 SASEGT. The CDR3 loop spans 14 amino acids. V was pared by 2 bases and J by 4 bases, with 11 bases between. The DNA for the CDR3 is TGTGCCAGCAGTGAATGGCAGGCCTCCTATGGCTACACCTTC. Translating gives CASSEWQASYGYTF.

The chain uses TRBV7-3 and TRBJ2-2, with TRBD2 matching 9 bases. Per the germline V gene, CDR1 is SGHTA and CDR2 is FQGTGA. The V and J ends lost 3 bases and 3 bases, in that order; junction bases with no gene match: 2. The CDR3 has 15 residues. CDR3 sequence reads: CASSLGLAHTGELFF. The DNA of the CDR3 is TGTGCCAGCAGCTTGGGACTAGCCCACACCGGGGAGCTGTTTTTT.

V is TRBV5-1 and J is TRBJ2-3; 8 positions agree with TRBD1. The CDR3 totals 15 residues. V shed 2 bases and J 2 bases; nucleotides not matched to a gene: 4. Germline values: CDR1 SGHRS, CDR2 YFSETQ. As DNA, the CDR3 is TGCGCCAGCAGCTTTGACAGGGGAATCACAGATACGCAGTATTTT. It yields the protein CASSFDRGITDTQYF.

The gene calls are TRBV5-3 and TRBJ2-2, with D tentatively TRBD1 (6 bases). TRBV5-3 is labeled an ORF, and its function is uncertain. Trimming cost V 4 bases and J 3 bases, with 34 bases left between them. CDR3 length equals 22 residues. CDR3 in DNA: TGTGCCAGAAGCCCTCCTTATATCGGGCAGGGGACGGGGAAAAATGACACCGGGGAGCTGTTTTTT. This encodes CARSPPYIGQGTGKNDTGELFF.